A single sample gave rise to the 26 T cell receptor beta chains below, sequenced in a study of blood T cell repertoires in COVID-19. Method: immunoSEQ multiplex PCR; TCRdb's copy keeps in-frame clones and lacks some. The repertoire includes 20,000 to 30,000 clones, approximately 90% of them detected once, and 2.5% to 3.5% sits in the top ten. The sequenced sample consisted of peripheral blood. The receptors were gathered from a human donor in a cohort sampled during active COVID-19.

The chain joins TRBV3-1 (or the pseudogene TRBV3-2) to TRBJ2-5; TRBD1 aligns across 11 bases. J was trimmed by 5 bases and V by 6 bases; bases with no gene match: 11. The germline V gene has CDR1 LGHDT and CDR2 YNNKEL (reference sequence). The CDR3 runs to 16 residues. The CDR3 DNA sequence: TGTGCCAGCAGAAACGCCGGGACAGGGGGTGTGGAGACCCAGTACTTC. Translation gives CASRNAGTGGVETQYF.

The table lists this clone with a few counts. V and J are TRBV6-5 and TRBJ1-5; no definite D call. V was pared by 0 bases and J by 4 bases, with 10 bases between. Germline CDR1 is MNHEY and CDR2 is SVGAGI. This CDR3 spans 15 amino acids. The CDR3: CASSYSARSNQPQHF. The CDR3 coding sequence is TGTGCCAGCAGTTACTCGGCCCGTTCAAATCAGCCCCAGCATTTT.

For the CDR3, the DNA is TGCGCCAGCAGTGGGCAGGGGACCCAAGCTTTCTTT. Translation gives CASSGQGTQAFF. The chain employs TRBV10-1 and TRBJ1-1; TRBD1 is a possible D gene (6 bases). The germline V gene encodes CDR1 WNHNN and CDR2 SYGVQD (reference sequence). CDR3 length equals 12 residues. V was shortened by 4 bases and J by 9 bases, with 12 bases between the two germline ends.

The chain couples TRBV7-2 to TRBJ1-2; D is unclear. The V and J ends lost 6 bases and 9 bases respectively, with 14 bases between them. This CDR3 has 12 amino acids. Germline CDR1 and CDR2: SGHTA and FQGNSA. CDR3 nucleotides: TGTGCCAGCAGGGACGGGGATAGGAGCTACACCTTC. This translates into CASRDGDRSYTF. The full variable domain, with the rest looked up from reference TRBV7-2 and TRBJ1-2, is GAGVSQSPSNKVTEKGKDVELRCDPISGHTALYWYRQSLGQGLEFLIYFQGNSAPDKSGLPSDRFSAERTGGSVSTLTIQRTQQEDSAVYLCASRDGDRSYTFGSGTRLTVV.

This rearrangement joins TRBV28 to TRBJ2-1; 9 nucleotides align to TRBD1. This CDR3 has 14 residues. The germline V gene encodes CDR1 MDHEN and CDR2 SYDVKM. J was trimmed by 6 bases and V by 8 bases; bases with no gene match: 8. In DNA, the CDR3 is TGTGCCAGCGATGGGACAGGGTTTGTCAATGAGCAGTTCTTC. It is translated as CASDGTGFVNEQFF.

This chain connects TRBV19 to TRBJ2-5; possible D gene TRBD1, 7 bases. Germline-derived CDR1 and CDR2 are LNHDA and SQIVND (reference sequence). This CDR3 comprises 14 residues. V lost 5 bases and J 4 bases, leaving 14 bases between the germline ends. In nucleotides, the CDR3 is TGTGCCAGTAGTGTCCGACAGGGAGGAGAGACCCAGTACTTC. Protein: CASSVRQGGETQYF.

The chain joins TRBV6-5 to TRBJ2-2; 7 nucleotides agree with TRBD2. V lost 7 bases and J lost 4; bases outside the gene matches: 3. This CDR3 comprises 13 residues. The germline V gene has CDR1 MNHEY and CDR2 SVGAGI. DNA for the CDR3: TGTGCCAGCACCCCGGGGGGCACCGGGGAGCTGTTTTTT. It yields the protein CASTPGGTGELFF.

The CDR3 DNA is TGTGCCAGCAGCCTACGGGAATACTATGGCTACACCTTC. This encodes CASSLREYYGYTF. The V call is TRBV5-4, the J call TRBJ1-2; D unclear. The V end was cut by 4 bases, the J end by 3 bases, with 10 bases between. Germline V gene sequence: CDR1 SGHNT, CDR2 YYREEE (reference sequence). The CDR3 covers 13 residues.

This clone was seen only once. V is TRBV6-1 and J is TRBJ1-5; D is undetermined. Trimming left V 1 base short and J 6 bases short, with 16 bases between. This CDR3 contains 16 residues. Looked up from germline, CDR1 is MNHNS and CDR2 is SASEGT. The CDR3 reads CASSEGVGRPTQPQHF. In DNA, the CDR3 is TGTGCCAGCAGTGAAGGGGTAGGGAGACCCACTCAGCCCCAGCATTTT.

The CDR3 is CASSPSQGAGYGYTF. DNA of the CDR3: TGTGCCAGCTCACCAAGCCAGGGGGCCGGCTATGGCTACACCTTC. The chain links TRBV18 to TRBJ1-2, with 8 positions matching TRBD1. CDR1 and CDR2 from the germline V gene are KGHSH and LQKENI. V was clipped by 2 bases and J by 4 bases; unmatched bases: 6. The CDR3 has 15 residues.

This chain connects TRBV25-1 to TRBJ2-5; TRBD1 matches 8 bases. The V segment lost 3 bases and the J segment 2 bases; nucleotides outside the gene matches: 5. The CDR3 consists of 15 residues. Germline CDR1 and CDR2: MGHDK and SYGVNS. The CDR3 DNA follows: TGTGCCAGCAGTGACCCTCGACAGGGGCAAGAGACCCAGTACTTC. It specifies CASSDPRQGQETQYF.

J is TRBJ2-7 and V is TRBV2; D uncertain. Between the trimmed V and J ends, which lost 7 bases and 0 bases, there was a span of 13 bases. CDR1 SNHLY and CDR2 FYNNEI come from the germline V gene. CDR3 size: 14 residues. This chain's CDR3 is CASISSLSSYEQYF. As DNA, the CDR3 is TGTGCCAGCATTAGTTCTTTAAGCTCCTACGAGCAGTACTTC.

This chain uses TRBV2 with TRBJ1-5; 8 bases are a match to TRBD1. Germline CDR1 and CDR2: SNHLY and FYNNEI. V lost 6 bases to trimming and J lost 5 bases; unmatched junction nucleotides: 3. The CDR3 contains 13 residues. CDR3 in DNA: TGTGCCAGCAGGGTGACAGGGGATCAGCCCCAGCATTTT. The encoded protein is CASRVTGDQPQHF.

The chain couples TRBV19 to TRBJ2-3, with D maybe TRBD1 (6 bases). This CDR3 has 13 residues. Germline loops: CDR1 LNHDA, CDR2 SQIVND (reference sequence). Trimming removed 3 bases at V and 6 bases at J, with 10 bases between. CDR3 nucleotide sequence: TGTGCCAGTAGTATTCGCGACAGGGATACGCAGTATTTT. This codes for CASSIRDRDTQYF.

The V and J genes are TRBV19 and TRBJ2-7, with TRBD1 identical over 8 bases. Trimming cost V 4 bases and J 4 bases; bases outside gene matches: 12. Germline CDR1 LNHDA, CDR2 SQIVND (reference sequence). The CDR3 has 16 residues. The DNA for the CDR3 is TGTGCCAGTAGTACGAGGACAGGGAGAGTCTTGTACGAGCAGTACTTC. The encoded protein is CASSTRTGRVLYEQYF.

V gene TRBV27 combines with J gene TRBJ1-2, with D perhaps TRBD1 (6 bases). The ends were cut back, 5 bases at V and 4 bases at J, with 14 bases in the middle. CDR3 length equals 14 residues. Germline assignment: CDR1 MNHEY and CDR2 SMNVEV (reference sequence). CDR3 bases: TGTGCCAGCAGTGATGCCTCGACAGGCTATGGCTACACCTTC. Its translation is CASSDASTGYGYTF.

CDR3 sequence: CASSLDGGYSPLHF. The CDR3 nucleotides are TGTGCCAGCAGCCTCGACGGAGGGTACTCACCCCTCCACTTT. The chain couples TRBV7-6 to TRBJ1-6; D uncertain. The CDR3 contains 14 residues. CDR1 and CDR2 (germline): SGHVS, FNYEAQ. V was trimmed by 5 bases and J by 10 bases, leaving 15 bases between them.

Here the CDR3 DNA reads TGCGCCAGCAGCCCCCCGGGCGGACAGTACGAGCAGTACTTC. This gives the protein CASSPPGGQYEQYF. The chain joins TRBV4-1 to TRBJ2-7, with D possibly being TRBD1 (6 bases). V dropped 4 bases and J dropped 4 bases, with 14 bases sitting between them. Germline CDR1 MGHRA, CDR2 YSYEKL. The CDR3 totals 14 residues.

V is TRBV3-1 (or the pseudogene TRBV3-2) and J is TRBJ2-7, with D possibly TRBD2 on 6 matching bases. The CDR3 loop spans 14 amino acids. The V end lost 0 bases, the J end lost 5 bases, and 11 bases lay between the germline ends. Germline loops: CDR1 LGHDT, CDR2 YNNKEL (reference sequence). CDR3 loop: CASSQDPGVHEQYF. The CDR3 DNA sequence: TGTGCCAGCAGCCAAGATCCGGGGGTCCACGAGCAGTACTTC.

The chain combines TRBV18 with TRBJ2-3; the D is unclear. Trimming left V 3 bases short and J 4 bases short, with 11 bases between. CDR1 and CDR2 (germline): KGHSH, LQKENI. CDR3 length equals 14 residues. The CDR3 DNA sequence: TGTGCCAGCTCACCTACTCAGGCCCCAGATACGCAGTATTTT. Residues: CASSPTQAPDTQYF.

This chain connects TRBV28 to TRBJ1-2, with D perhaps TRBD1 (6 bases). Trimming stripped 10 bases from V and 5 bases from J, with 17 bases between. The CDR3 consists of 13 residues. The germline V gene encodes CDR1 MDHEN and CDR2 SYDVKM. Here the CDR3 DNA reads TGTGCCACCGAGGGGGTGAACCTTTATGGCTACACCTTC. It specifies CATEGVNLYGYTF.

The chain recombines TRBV11-2 with TRBJ2-7, with 9 bases lining up with TRBD1. The V segment lost 5 bases and the J segment 0 bases; nucleotides outside the gene matches: 17. The CDR3 spans 19 residues. Germline V gives CDR1 SGHAT, CDR2 FQNNGV. CDR3 DNA sequence: TGTGCCAGCAGCCTCGTAGGACAGGGGCCACTGATGAGCTCCTACGAGCAGTACTTC. It yields the protein CASSLVGQGPLMSSYEQYF. Variable domain in full (rest from reference TRBV11-2 and TRBJ2-7): EAGVAQSPRYKIIEKRQSVAFWCNPISGHATLYWYQQILGQGPKLLIQFQNNGVVDDSQLPKDRFSAERLKGVDSTLKIQPAKLEDSAVYLCASSLVGQGPLMSSYEQYFGPGTRLTVT.

CDR3 nucleotide sequence: TGTGCCAGCATCTTAACGACGGCGGCCTATGGCTACACCTTC. Its protein product is CASILTTAAYGYTF. V usage is TRBV5-5 and J usage is TRBJ1-2, with D unresolved. Trimming removed 6 bases at V and 4 bases at J, with 16 bases between. The CDR3 is 14 amino acids. Germline assignment: CDR1 SGHKS and CDR2 YYEKEE (reference sequence).

Here the CDR3 DNA reads TGTGCCAGCAGTTTCATCAGGGGGCCCTACAATGAGCAGTTCTTC. This encodes CASSFIRGPYNEQFF. The chain combines TRBV28 with TRBJ2-1, with 8 bases aligning to TRBD1. The V segment lost 3 bases and the J segment 2 bases; nucleotides outside the gene matches: 3. Germline loops: CDR1 MDHEN, CDR2 SYDVKM. CDR3 length equals 15 residues.

The chain combines TRBV4-1 with TRBJ2-1; unclear D gene. Germline CDR1 is MGHRA and CDR2 is YSYEKL. The CDR3 loop spans 15 amino acids. V lost 1 base, J lost 0 bases, and 7 bases lay in between. CDR3 nucleotide sequence: TGCGCCAGCAGCCAAGGCCCTACCTCCTACAATGAGCAGTTCTTC. This gives the protein CASSQGPTSYNEQFF.

The chain couples TRBV5-5 to TRBJ2-7, with D possibly matching TRBD2 (6 bases). The V gene lost 4 bases and the J gene lost 2 bases, with 16 bases spanning the gap. The CDR3 has 15 residues. Germline values: CDR1 SGHKS, CDR2 YYEKEE (reference sequence). CDR3 bases: TGTGCCAGCAGCCTGGCGGCTAGCGCGCCCTACGAGCAGTACTTC. Translated: CASSLAASAPYEQYF.